Listed below are T cell receptor beta chains from one sample, sequenced in a study of neurological immune-mediated disorders. TCRdb passed the 5' RACE reads through MiXCR, listing each CDR3 protein once. This table holds more than 75,000 distinct CDR3 sequences, about 4.3% found once. Sequenced material: PBMCs. The origin of the receptors is a woman aged 55-70 years with multiple sclerosis. The CDR3 runs from the conserved cysteine through the conserved F or W. The D gene is left open where the match is weak. Size tells how often a clone was seen (once, few, many) or the class of an expanded clone, and some rows leave it out.

j_call d_call v_call cdr3_length clone_size cdr3_nt cdr3_aa
TRBJ2-2 NA TRBV27 16 many TGTGCCAGCAGTTTCGGGACGCAGCCGAACACCGGGGAGCTGTTTTTT CASSFGTQPNTGELFF
TRBJ2-4 NA TRBV20-1 15 many TGCAGTGCTGCCCGTCCCAGGATAGCCAAAAACATTCAGTACTTC CSAARPRIAKNIQYF
TRBJ1-3 NA TRBV5-6 14 many TGTGCCAGCAGCCCTTGGGGGGCCGCCAACACCATATATTTT CASSPWGAANTIYF
TRBJ1-2 NA TRBV15 12 many TGTGCCACCAGTTGGATGCCGGGTGGCTACACCTTC CATSWMPGGYTF
TRBJ2-3 NA TRBV7-6 14 many TGTGCCAGCAGCTTATTGATAGCGAGCGATACGCAGTATTTT CASSLLIASDTQYF
TRBJ2-7 NA TRBV27 15 many TGTGCCAGCAGTCGAACCCGGGACGGCGCTTTTGGGCAGTACTTC CASSRTRDGAFGQYF
TRBJ2-5 NA TRBV12-5 13 many TGTGCTAGTGGTTTTGGGCAGCAAGAGACCCAGTACTTC CASGFGQQETQYF
TRBJ2-7 NA TRBV11-2 14 few TGTGCCAGCACCGGAAGGCAGGGTATCTACGAGCAGTACTTC CASTGRQGIYEQYF
TRBJ1-1 TRBD1 TRBV11-2 14 many TGTGCCAGCAGCTTAGATGGGACAGACACTGAAGCTTTCTTT CASSLDGTDTEAFF
TRBJ2-7 NA TRBV7-9 15 many TGTGCCAGCAGCTTACACTACTGGGGGATCTACGAGCAGTACTTC CASSLHYWGIYEQYF
TRBJ2-2 NA TRBV14 14 many TGTGCCAGCAGCCAAGGTCCTTGGACCGGGGAGCTGTTTTTT CASSQGPWTGELFF
TRBJ1-5 TRBD1 TRBV12-3/TRBV12-4 15 many TGTGCCAGCAGCCCACAGGGGGATTTATTTCAGCCCCAGCATTTT CASSPQGDLFQPQHF
TRBJ1-1 NA TRBV20-1 12 many TGCAGTGCCACCGGCCTGAACACTGAAGCTTTCTTT CSATGLNTEAFF
TRBJ1-1 NA TRBV7-9 13 many TGTGCCAGCAGTCGGACAGCGAACACTGAAGCTTTCTTT CASSRTANTEAFF
TRBJ2-5 NA TRBV2 14 many TGTGCCAGCAGTGCAAGGGCGTACCAAGAGACCCAGTACTTC CASSARAYQETQYF
TRBJ1-1 NA TRBV7-2 11 many TGTGCCAGCAGCTTAGACAGGCCGGCTTTCTTT CASSLDRPAFF
TRBJ1-2 NA TRBV7-6 14 many TGTGCCAGCAGCCGAGAACAGGTGCACCATGGCTACACCTTC CASSREQVHHGYTF
TRBJ1-1 TRBD1 TRBV18 16 many TGTGCCAGCTCACTCGGACAGGGGACCATGAACACTGAAGCTTTCTTT CASSLGQGTMNTEAFF
TRBJ1-2 NA TRBV20-1 15 many TGCAGTGCTACGAGGCCACAGGGAATTAACTATGGCTACACCTTC CSATRPQGINYGYTF
TRBJ2-4 TRBD1 TRBV5-8 12 many TGTGCCAGCAGCCGAAGACAGGGTGGTTCGTACTTC CASSRRQGGSYF
TRBJ2-3 NA TRBV5-1 15 many TGCGCCAGCAGCTTGGACGCTGCTAGCACAGATACGCAGTATTTT CASSLDAASTDTQYF
TRBJ1-4 NA TRBV5-1 13 few TGCGCCAGCAGCTTGGAGGGGGAGCAAAAACTGTTTTTT CASSLEGEQKLFF
TRBJ2-7 NA TRBV28 15 many TGTGCCAGCAGGCCGACCGGGGCAGGGGCCTACGAGCAGTACTTC CASRPTGAGAYEQYF
TRBJ2-1 TRBD1 TRBV3-1 17 many TGTGCCAGCAGCTACGATGGACAGGGGGGTCCCTACAATGAGCAGTTCTTC CASSYDGQGGPYNEQFF
TRBJ2-7 TRBD2 TRBV6-6 15 many TGTGCCAGCAGTTATTGGCGGGGGGATCCCTACGAGCAGTACTTC CASSYWRGDPYEQYF
TRBJ1-4 TRBD1 TRBV7-6 17 NA TGTGTCAGCAGCCAAAGTGTCGGACAGGGGGCCGATGAAAAACTGTTTTTT CVSSQSVGQGADEKLFF
TRBJ1-6 NA TRBV14 14 many TGTGCCAGCAGCCAATTACAGGGTAATTCACCCCTCCACTTT CASSQLQGNSPLHF
TRBJ2-5 TRBD2 TRBV11-2 19 many TGTGCCAGCAGCTCCCGCGCAGTTGTAGCGGGGGGGCAGGGAGAGACCCAGTACTTC CASSSRAVVAGGQGETQYF